Listed here are 21 T cell receptor beta chains from one sample, sequenced in a study of blood T cell repertoires in COVID-19. Some clones are missing from TCRdb's copy, which holds only in-frame ones; the method was immunoSEQ multiplex PCR. The table includes about 43,000 clones, 88% detected once. The material sequenced was peripheral blood. The receptor set was obtained from a human donor in a cohort sampled during active COVID-19.

V is TRBV11-1 and J is TRBJ2-1; 7 bases agree with TRBD1. Germline V lookup: CDR1 SGHAT, CDR2 FQDESV (reference sequence). CDR3 size: 15 residues. J lost 0 bases, V lost 4 bases, and 3 bases had no gene match. For the CDR3, the DNA is TGTGCCAGCAGCTCGGGACAGAGCTCCTACAATGAGCAGTTCTTC. Protein: CASSSGQSSYNEQFF.

The genes are TRBV9 and TRBJ2-3; TRBD2 might be the D (7 bases). Trimming shortened V by 0 bases and J by 3 bases, and 11 bases separated the two germline ends. The CDR3 consists of 15 residues. Looked up from germline, CDR1 is SGDLS and CDR2 is YYNGEE. The CDR3 sequence is CASSVGGGPTDTQYF. CDR3 nucleotide sequence: TGTGCCAGCAGCGTAGGCGGGGGCCCAACAGATACGCAGTATTTT.

The V and J genes are TRBV3-1 (or the pseudogene TRBV3-2) and TRBJ2-1; 8 nucleotides line up with TRBD1. The CDR3 loop spans 13 amino acids. Germline V gene sequence: CDR1 LGHDT, CDR2 YNNKEL (reference sequence). Trimming cost V 4 bases and J 16 bases; bases outside gene matches: 12. The CDR3 nucleotides are TGTGCCAGCAGCCCCCTTTGGACAGGGAGAACATTCTTC. This translates into CASSPLWTGRTFF.

The chain recombines TRBV14 with TRBJ1-5, with D perhaps matching TRBD1 (5 bases). The CDR3 totals 17 residues. The ends were cut back, 0 bases at V and 2 bases at J, with 14 bases in the middle. CDR1 is SGHDN, CDR2 FVKESK, per germline. CDR3 nucleotide sequence: TGTGCCAGCAGCCAAGAAGCGCCACAGACAGGCAATCAGCCCCAGCATTTT. This sequence encodes CASSQEAPQTGNQPQHF.

The chain couples TRBV10-2 to TRBJ2-5; D remains unclear. This CDR3 comprises 15 residues. V was pared by 6 bases and J by 2 bases, with 16 bases between. Germline V gene lookup returns CDR1 WSHSY and CDR2 SAAADI. The CDR3: CASSWPTMGQETQYF. CDR3 nucleotides: TGCGCCAGCAGCTGGCCTACTATGGGTCAAGAGACCCAGTACTTC.

The J gene is TRBJ1-2, the V gene TRBV14; maybe TRBD1 (6 bases). Germline CDR1 SGHDN, CDR2 FVKESK. V lost 2 bases and J 7 bases, leaving 14 bases between the germline ends. The CDR3 runs 14 residues. In DNA, the CDR3 is TGTGCCAGCAGCCAACAAACAGGGTCGGGTGGCTACACCTTC. It yields the protein CASSQQTGSGGYTF.

The chain combines TRBV12-3 or TRBV12-4 with TRBJ2-7; TRBD2 might be the D (5 bases). With 7 bases removed from V and 0 bases from J, the gap between germline ends came to 10 bases. CDR3 length equals 13 residues. The CDR3 region has the DNA TGTGCCAGCAAGGAGACTACCTCCTACGAGCAGTACTTC. It specifies CASKETTSYEQYF.

The chain links TRBV4-2 to TRBJ2-7; 7 bases map to TRBD2. CDR3 size: 18 residues. Per germline, CDR1 LGHNA and CDR2 YNFKEQ. The ends lost 2 bases at V and 1 base at J; junction bases unmatched: 14. Here the CDR3 reads CASSQLLGGLAESYEQYF. The CDR3 DNA sequence: TGTGCCAGCAGCCAACTATTAGGCGGGCTAGCGGAGTCCTACGAGCAGTACTTC.

This clone was detected a few times. The gene calls are TRBV11-2 and TRBJ2-3; a possible D gene is TRBD1 (6 bases). The CDR3 contains 15 residues. From germline, CDR1 is SGHAT and CDR2 FQNNGV. Trimming pared 1 base from V and 2 bases from J, leaving 10 bases between. The CDR3 nucleotides are TGTGCCAGCAGCTTAGTTTACAGGGCCACAGATACGCAGTATTTT. Translation: CASSLVYRATDTQYF.

The chain recombines TRBV28 with TRBJ2-7; 8 nucleotides line up with TRBD2. Germline loops: CDR1 MDHEN, CDR2 SYDVKM. The CDR3 runs 15 residues. After removal of 2 bases from V and 2 bases from J, the junction contained 5 bases not matched to a gene. CDR3 amino acids: CASSLSGRYTYEQYF. CDR3 nucleotide sequence: TGTGCCAGCAGTTTAAGCGGGAGATACACCTACGAGCAGTACTTC.

This clone has only a few counts. The V and J genes are TRBV6-2 or TRBV6-3 and TRBJ2-6; perhaps TRBD2 as D (6 bases). The V end lost 4 bases, the J end lost 2 bases, and 9 bases lay between the germline ends. The CDR3 consists of 15 residues. The germline CDR1 and CDR2 sequences are MNHEY and SVGEGT. CDR3 sequence reads: CASSLTGAGANVLTF. The CDR3 DNA reads TGTGCCAGCAGTTTAACGGGAGCTGGGGCCAACGTCCTGACTTTC.

This chain uses TRBV5-1 with TRBJ1-2; 9 bases are a match to TRBD1. V trimming: 4 bases; J trimming: 5 bases; junction bases outside the gene matches: 15. CDR1 and CDR2 from the germline V gene are SGHRS and YFSETQ. The CDR3 length is 17 residues. The CDR3 protein is CASSSYLRDRDVYGYTF. DNA for the CDR3: TGCGCCAGCAGCAGTTACCTCCGGGACAGGGATGTGTATGGCTACACCTTC.

V usage is TRBV7-9 and J usage is TRBJ2-5; perhaps TRBD2 as D (6 bases). CDR3 length: 11 residues. V was cut by 5 bases and J by 9 bases, with 10 bases left in between. Germline CDR1 SEHNR, CDR2 FQNEAQ (reference sequence). Here the CDR3 reads CASSGGGAQYF. Written as DNA, the CDR3 is TGTGCCAGCAGCGGAGGAGGGGCCCAGTACTTC.

The CDR3 DNA follows: TGTGCCAGCAGCAAAACAAGACAGGAGCGCCCCCTCTACGAGCAGTACTTC. This translates into CASSKTRQERPLYEQYF. The V and J genes are TRBV21-1 and TRBJ2-7; the table's D call, TRBD1, was not checked against the DNA. TRBV21-1 is a pseudogene segment. This CDR3 comprises 17 residues.

This chain uses TRBV10-2 with TRBJ2-5; 10 bases agree with TRBD1. CDR1 and CDR2 (germline): WSHSY, SAAADI. The CDR3 runs 14 residues. V was clipped by 4 bases and J by 5 bases; unmatched bases: 4. The CDR3 region has the DNA TGCGCCAGCAGTGGGGACAGGGGTAGGGAGACCCAGTACTTC. As protein: CASSGDRGRETQYF.

The V and J genes are TRBV6-1 and TRBJ2-7; TRBD1 matches 8 bases. V gave up 4 bases and J gave up 4 bases; unmatched junction bases: 12. Per the germline V gene, CDR1 is MNHNS and CDR2 is SASEGT. The CDR3 loop spans 16 amino acids. The CDR3 DNA sequence: TGTGCCAGCAGTGTCTCCGGGACAGGAATAGGGTACGAGCAGTACTTC. Protein product: CASSVSGTGIGYEQYF.

This clone has a single count. V and J are TRBV5-1 and TRBJ2-7, with 7 bases identical to TRBD2. V lost 2 bases to trimming and J lost 7 bases; unmatched junction nucleotides: 3. The CDR3 has 12 amino acids. Germline assignment: CDR1 SGHRS and CDR2 YFSETQ. As DNA, the CDR3 is TGCGCCAGCAGCTTAACCGGGGGGGAGCAGTACTTC. Translated: CASSLTGGEQYF. The entire variable domain, with the rest obtained from reference TRBV5-1 and TRBJ2-7, is as follows: KAGVTQTPRYLIKTRGQQVTLSCSPISGHRSVSWYQQTPGQGLQFLFEYFSETQRNKGNFPGRFSGRQFSNSRSEMNVSTLELGDSALYLCASSLTGGEQYFGPGTRLTVT.

This clone was seen a few times. V gene TRBV27 combines with J gene TRBJ1-2; no definite D call. Trimming removed 5 bases at V and 5 bases at J, with 18 bases between. Looked up from germline, CDR1 is MNHEY and CDR2 is SMNVEV (reference sequence). This CDR3 contains 15 residues. CDR3 nucleotide sequence: TGTGCCAGCAGTCCTCCCCTGGGAGGCGCGTATGGCTACACCTTC. It translates to CASSPPLGGAYGYTF.

The V call is TRBV6-5, the J call TRBJ2-7; 8 bases map to TRBD1. CDR3 size: 13 residues. Germline lookup yields CDR1 MNHEY and CDR2 SVGAGI. Trimming took 11 bases from V and 4 from J; bases not matched to a gene: 10. CDR3 in DNA: TGTGCCTCTATGGGACAGGCAATGTACGAGCAGTACTTC. It specifies CASMGQAMYEQYF.

J is TRBJ1-1 and V is TRBV6-2 or TRBV6-3; no firm D call. Germline V gene lookup returns CDR1 MNHEY and CDR2 SVGEGT. This CDR3 spans 11 amino acids. Trimming shortened V by 6 bases and J by 7 bases, and 9 bases separated the two germline ends. For the CDR3, the DNA is TGTGCCAGCAGCCACTCCTTTGAAGCTTTCTTT. Translated, it gives CASSHSFEAFF.

DNA of the CDR3: TGTGCCAGCAGTATTACTAGCGGGAGGCCCAATGAGCAGTTCTTC. This gives the protein CASSITSGRPNEQFF. The chain carries TRBV27 and TRBJ2-1; the match to TRBD2 covers 12 bases. The CDR3 runs to 15 residues. V lost 5 bases to trimming and J lost 6 bases; unmatched junction nucleotides: 5. Germline V gene sequence: CDR1 MNHEY, CDR2 SMNVEV (reference sequence).